The 18 T cell receptor beta chains below were found in one sample sequenced in a study of shared clonotypes between healthy human individuals. Clones were sequenced by immunoSEQ multiplex PCR, and TCRdb holds only the in-frame ones, with some missing. Of a few million clones listed, approximately 92% are singletons. Source material: naive CD4+ T cells sorted from blood. Subset here: CD45RA+ positively selected. All receptors come from a young man in good health.

The rearrangement joins TRBV9 to TRBJ2-1; D is possibly TRBD2 (7 bases). V was shortened by 4 bases and J by 0 bases, with 17 bases between the two germline ends. CDR1 is SGDLS, CDR2 YYNGEE, per germline. This CDR3 is built from 17 residues. The CDR3 loop reads CASSPPGGGSSYNEQFF. For the CDR3, the DNA is TGTGCCAGCAGCCCCCCCGGGGGCGGGAGCTCCTACAATGAGCAGTTCTTC.

V and J are TRBV5-8 and TRBJ1-2; D remains ambiguous. V was clipped by 0 bases and J by 1 base, with 13 bases between them. Germline V CDR1 and CDR2: SGHTS, YDEGEE. The CDR3 runs to 16 residues. The CDR3: CASSLVIQRRNYGYTF. CDR3 coding DNA: TGTGCCAGCAGCTTGGTCATTCAGCGGCGTAACTATGGCTACACCTTC. The full variable domain, rest sourced from reference TRBV5-8 and TRBJ1-2, is EAGVTQSPTHLIKTRGQQATLRCSPISGHTSVYWYQQALGLGLQFLLWYDEGEERNRGNFPPRFSGRQFPNYSSELNVNALELEDSALYLCASSLVIQRRNYGYTFGSGTRLTVV.

This sequence joins TRBV6-4 and TRBJ2-3, with TRBD2 matching 8 bases. The V gene end was trimmed by 6 bases and the J gene end by 0 bases; junction bases not matched to a gene: 14. The CDR3 consists of 18 residues. The germline V gene encodes CDR1 MRHNA and CDR2 SNTAGT. The CDR3 nucleotides read TGTGCCAGCAGGGGACCCTTAGAAGCGGGGGCTAGCACAGATACGCAGTATTTT. It specifies CASRGPLEAGASTDTQYF.

The chain uses TRBV7-2 and TRBJ1-1; D gene uncertain. Between the trimmed V and J ends, which lost 5 bases and 10 bases, there was a span of 11 bases. CDR3 length: 11 amino acids. Germline CDR1 SGHTA, CDR2 FQGNSA. Written as DNA, the CDR3 is TGTGCCAGCAGCGCAGCCGAAGTAGCTTTCTTT. It specifies CASSAAEVAFF.

V gene TRBV10-3 combines with J gene TRBJ2-3; 9 positions match TRBD2. Per germline, CDR1 ENHRY and CDR2 SYGVKD. The trim removed 8 bases at V and 0 bases at J, leaving 9 bases unmatched. This CDR3 comprises 16 residues. CDR3 DNA: TGTGCCATCGAGGCTAGGCGGGGGGGCAGCACAGATACGCAGTATTTT. It is translated as CAIEARRGGSTDTQYF.

The rearrangement uses TRBV10-1 and TRBJ2-2; TRBD1 agrees at 7 bases. Germline V gene lookup returns CDR1 WNHNN and CDR2 SYGVQD (reference sequence). The V segment lost 0 bases and the J segment 5 bases; nucleotides outside the gene matches: 6. There are 16 residues in the CDR3. Here the CDR3 DNA reads TGCGCCAGCAGTGAGTCCAGGACAGGTGGTACCGGGGAGCTGTTTTTT. Its translation: CASSESRTGGTGELFF.

The genes are TRBV7-9 and TRBJ1-1, with D hard to call. The V gene's germline CDR1 is SEHNR and CDR2 FQNEAQ (reference sequence). The CDR3 contains 12 residues. V shed 6 bases and J shed 8 bases, with 13 bases lying between them. The CDR3 sequence: CASSLPPWEAFF. As DNA, the CDR3 is TGTGCCAGCAGTTTACCTCCTTGGGAAGCTTTCTTT. Full variable domain (rest looked up from reference TRBV7-9 and TRBJ1-1): DTGVSQNPRHKITKRGQNVTFRCDPISEHNRLYWYRQTLGQGPEFLTYFQNEAQLEKSRLLSDRFSAERPKGSFSTLEIQRTEQGDSAMYLCASSLPPWEAFFGQGTRLTVV.

CDR3 nucleotides: TGTGCCAGCCAGACAGGGCCCTATGGCTACACCTTC. This translates into CASQTGPYGYTF. The chain couples TRBV6-1 to TRBJ1-2; 7 nucleotides line up with TRBD1. Germline CDR1 and CDR2: MNHNS and SASEGT. The CDR3 runs to 12 residues. With V trimmed by 8 bases and J by 4 bases, 4 bases remained unmatched.

As for this clone: Other DNA sequences in the same sample also yield this CDR3. The rearrangement links TRBV5-1 to TRBJ2-7; 8 positions agree with TRBD1. Looked up from germline, CDR1 is SGHRS and CDR2 is YFSETQ. The CDR3 has 13 amino acids. V trimming: 1 base; J trimming: 6 bases; junction bases outside the gene matches: 3. This CDR3 reads CASSLTGGREQYF. Written as DNA, the CDR3 is TGCGCCAGCAGCTTGACAGGGGGTCGCGAGCAGTACTTC.

V and J are TRBV7-2 and TRBJ2-7; D remains ambiguous. The CDR3 extends over 14 amino acids. Trimming cost V 8 bases and J 1 base, with 15 bases left between them. Germline V gene sequence: CDR1 SGHTA, CDR2 FQGNSA. CDR3 amino acids: CASSRGRLSYEQYF. Written as DNA, the CDR3 is TGTGCCAGCTCAAGAGGCAGGCTATCCTACGAGCAGTACTTC.

This clone was recorded only once. The chain is built from TRBV4-1 and TRBJ1-2; D is unclear. Trimming removed 2 bases at V and 4 bases at J, with 14 bases between. Germline V CDR1 and CDR2: MGHRA, YSYEKL. The CDR3 is 15 residues long. CDR3 residues: CASSQNGVQTYGYTF. The CDR3 DNA reads as TGCGCCAGCAGCCAAAATGGGGTACAGACCTATGGCTACACCTTC.

V usage is TRBV25-1 and J usage is TRBJ1-2; D perhaps matches TRBD1 (5 bases). The CDR3 has 14 amino acids. Germline V gives CDR1 MGHDK, CDR2 SYGVNS. Trimming stripped 3 bases from V and 4 bases from J, with 12 bases between. This CDR3 reads CASSEWQGLYGYTF. CDR3 DNA sequence: TGTGCCAGCAGTGAGTGGCAGGGTCTCTATGGCTACACCTTC.

On this clone: Within the sample, other DNA sequences also encode this same CDR3. The chain couples TRBV5-1 to TRBJ2-5; the D is unclear. The CDR3 contains 13 residues. V lost 1 base and J 1 base, leaving 5 bases between the germline ends. Germline values: CDR1 SGHRS, CDR2 YFSETQ. CDR3 coding DNA: TGCGCCAGCAGCTTGTCAGCCCAAGAGACCCAGTACTTC. Translating gives CASSLSAQETQYF.

CDR3 sequence reads: CAIRRDLYNNSPLHF. Written as DNA, the CDR3 is TGTGCCATCAGGAGGGATCTCTATAACAATTCACCCCTCCACTTT. V gene TRBV10-3 combines with J gene TRBJ1-6; D is unclear. V gave up 6 bases and J gave up 7 bases, with 16 bases separating them. This CDR3 has 15 residues. Looked up from germline, CDR1 is ENHRY and CDR2 is SYGVKD.

About this clone: Germline is not matched at one junction end, which may reflect a read error. This sequence joins TRBV7-2 and TRBJ2-7, with TRBD1 identical over 8 bases. The germline CDR1 and CDR2 sequences are SGHTA and FQGNSA. The CDR3 runs to 15 residues. The CDR3 spells CASSQDWDRTYEQYF. In DNA form, the CDR3 reads TGCGCCAGCAGCCAAGACTGGGACAGGACCTACGAGCAGTACTTC.

V gene TRBV11-1 combines with J gene TRBJ2-1, with D perhaps given as TRBD1 or TRBD2 (6 bases each). The germline V and J ends were trimmed by 5 bases and 8 bases, with 19 bases remaining between them. The CDR3 has 15 amino acids. Looked up from germline, CDR1 is SGHAT and CDR2 is FQDESV (reference sequence). CDR3 sequence: CASSTEARGLHEQFF. The DNA of the CDR3 is TGTGCCAGCAGCACCGAGGCTCGGGGGCTGCATGAGCAGTTCTTC.

J is TRBJ1-2 and V is TRBV28; D is undetermined. The CDR3 has 14 residues. Trimming removed 2 bases at V and 4 bases at J, with 11 bases between. Germline V gene sequence: CDR1 MDHEN, CDR2 SYDVKM. In DNA, the CDR3 is TGTGCCAGCAGTTTAAAGTTGAGGACCTATGGCTACACCTTC. Its translation: CASSLKLRTYGYTF.

The rearrangement links TRBV7-2 to TRBJ1-2, with 7 bases matching TRBD1. V shed 5 bases and J 2 bases; nucleotides not matched to a gene: 5. The CDR3 has 14 amino acids. Germline V CDR1 and CDR2: SGHTA, FQGNSA. DNA for the CDR3: TGTGCCAGCAGCCAAGACAGGGCCAACTATGGCTACACCTTC. Amino acid sequence: CASSQDRANYGYTF.